Below, 31 T cell receptor beta chains from the same sample are listed, as sequenced in a study of OX40 agonist ivuxolimab in advanced cancers. Only in-frame clones appear in the TCRdb table, and some are missing; sequencing was by immunoSEQ multiplex PCR. This table has 43,000 or so clones, around 88% appearing once. Source: CD4+ or CD8+ T cells sorted from blood, taken in a trial of the OX40 agonist ivuxolimab. These receptors were taken from an adult with an advanced solid tumor such as melanoma, head and neck, liver or kidney cancer.

The rearrangement uses TRBV27 and TRBJ1-1; D remains unclear. The CDR3 is 14 amino acids. V was trimmed by 6 bases and J by 0 bases, leaving 11 bases between them. Germline CDR1 is MNHEY and CDR2 is SMNVEV (reference sequence). In DNA form, the CDR3 reads TGTGCCAGCAGCCCCACCAGATTGAACACTGAAGCTTTCTTT. Translated, it gives CASSPTRLNTEAFF.

The V gene is TRBV10-2, the J gene TRBJ2-7; D perhaps matches TRBD1 (5 bases). The CDR3 covers 15 residues. Trimming removed 2 bases from V and 6 bases from J, with 17 bases in between. Germline V gene sequence: CDR1 WSHSY, CDR2 SAAADI. The CDR3 nucleotides read TGCGCCAGCAGTGAGCCAGGTGGCAGGGCGGCCGAGCAGTACTTC. Translating gives CASSEPGGRAAEQYF.

The gene calls are TRBV15 and TRBJ2-1; the match to TRBD2 covers 10 bases. The junction had 4 bases not matched to a gene; V was cut back by 0 bases and J by 8 bases. CDR3 size: 15 residues. CDR1 is LNHNV and CDR2 is YYDKDF in the germline V gene (reference sequence). This chain's CDR3 is CATSRDYGTSDEQFF. DNA of the CDR3: TGTGCCACCAGCAGAGATTATGGGACTAGCGATGAGCAGTTCTTC.

The chain couples TRBV6-5 to TRBJ1-5; D gene unclear. The CDR3 is 13 amino acids. The ends were cut back, 2 bases at V and 0 bases at J, with 2 bases in the middle. CDR1 is MNHEY, CDR2 SVGAGI, per germline. The CDR3 loop reads CASSYDSNQPQHF. The CDR3 DNA reads TGTGCCAGCAGTTACGATAGCAATCAGCCCCAGCATTTT.

This chain connects TRBV6-1 to TRBJ1-2; the D gene is possibly TRBD1 (5 bases). Deletions cut 1 base from V and 3 bases from J, with 15 bases between. This CDR3 is 16 amino acids long. The germline gives CDR1 MNHNS, CDR2 SASEGT. The CDR3 is CASSEVKRQRDYGYTF. Here the CDR3 DNA reads TGTGCCAGCAGTGAAGTTAAGAGACAGAGAGACTATGGCTACACCTTC.

CDR3 protein: CASSLERELSEQFF. As DNA, the CDR3 is TGTGCCAGCAGCTTGGAGCGGGAGTTAAGTGAGCAGTTCTTC. This chain joins TRBV11-2 and TRBJ2-1; 8 bases line up with TRBD2. The CDR3 spans 14 residues. Trimming cost V 3 bases and J 9 bases; bases outside gene matches: 7. Germline values: CDR1 SGHAT, CDR2 FQNNGV.

The CDR3 here is CATKKGLGGHNEQFF. The CDR3 nucleotides read TGTGCCACCAAAAAGGGACTGGGGGGGCACAATGAGCAGTTCTTC. The chain combines TRBV15 with TRBJ2-1; D possibly corresponds to TRBD2 (7 bases). Trimming left V 7 bases short and J 5 bases short, with 18 bases between. The germline gives CDR1 LNHNV, CDR2 YYDKDF (reference sequence). The CDR3 has 15 amino acids.

The V gene is TRBV7-8, the J gene TRBJ2-1, with D possibly matching TRBD1 (7 bases). The CDR3 sequence is 15 residues long. V dropped 5 bases and J dropped 4 bases, with 15 bases sitting between them. CDR1 is SGHVS and CDR2 is FQNEAQ in the germline V gene. CDR3 in amino acids: CASSRGGTAYNEQFF. CDR3 nucleotides: TGTGCCAGCAGCCGTGGAGGGACAGCGTACAATGAGCAGTTCTTC.

This chain connects TRBV28 to TRBJ2-1, with TRBD2 as a possible D gene (5 bases). The CDR3 contains 17 residues. The V end was cut by 2 bases, the J end by 6 bases, with 20 bases between. Germline CDR1 is MDHEN and CDR2 is SYDVKM. The CDR3, as DNA: TGTGCCAGCAGTTTAACCGGTAGGAGGTTTGCAGGCAATGAGCAGTTCTTC. Residues: CASSLTGRRFAGNEQFF.

The V call is TRBV19, the J call TRBJ2-1; 11 positions match TRBD2. The germline CDR1 and CDR2 sequences are LNHDA and SQIVND (reference sequence). This CDR3 has 20 amino acids. Germline trimming cut 7 bases from V and 6 bases from J; bases unmatched to any gene: 23. DNA of the CDR3: TGTGCCAGTACCTCCCGGGGCGGGGGCTCCACTAGCGGGAGATTCAATGAGCAGTTCTTC. Amino acid sequence: CASTSRGGGSTSGRFNEQFF.

In DNA, the CDR3 is TGCGCCAGCAGGAACTTAAACTTCAACACCGGGGAGCTGTTTTTT. Residues: CASRNLNFNTGELFF. This chain uses TRBV5-1 with TRBJ2-2; no clear D gene. Between the trimmed V and J ends, which lost 5 bases and 2 bases, there was a span of 13 bases. Germline loops: CDR1 SGHRS, CDR2 YFSETQ. The CDR3 totals 15 residues.

This chain links TRBV5-1 with TRBJ2-3; 14 bases agree with TRBD2. The CDR3 loop spans 17 amino acids. Trimming at V came to 0 bases and at J to 4 bases, leaving 4 bases not matched to a gene. The germline V gene has CDR1 SGHRS and CDR2 YFSETQ. This CDR3 reads CASSLAPGLAGADTQYF. CDR3 nucleotides: TGCGCCAGCAGCTTGGCCCCGGGACTAGCGGGAGCAGATACGCAGTATTTT.

J is TRBJ2-7 and V is TRBV7-2; no firm D call. From germline, CDR1 is SGHTA and CDR2 FQGNSA. The CDR3 is 14 amino acids. Between the trimmed V and J ends, which lost 5 bases and 0 bases, there was a span of 11 bases. The CDR3 DNA reads TGTGCCAGCAGCCGCAAGATCCTCTCCTACGAGCAGTACTTC. It translates to CASSRKILSYEQYF.

The gene calls are TRBV28 and TRBJ2-5, with TRBD2 matching over 10 bases. V lost 6 bases, J lost 5 bases, and 9 bases stayed unmatched. There are 15 residues in the CDR3. Germline V gives CDR1 MDHEN, CDR2 SYDVKM. CDR3 DNA sequence: TGTGCCAGCAGAAATAGCGGGAGGTTGTTTGAGACCCAGTACTTC. Translating gives CASRNSGRLFETQYF.

V is TRBV28 and J is TRBJ2-7; D gene unclear. CDR1 is MDHEN and CDR2 is SYDVKM in the germline V gene. CDR3 length equals 12 residues. V was cut by 4 bases and J by 4 bases, with 8 bases left in between. The CDR3 sequence is CASSSNWYEQYF. The CDR3 region has the DNA TGTGCCAGCAGTTCAAACTGGTACGAGCAGTACTTC.

Only one count was recorded for this clone. The chain combines TRBV5-1 with TRBJ2-5; 10 nucleotides line up with TRBD2. Losses at the gene ends were 1 base for V and 5 bases for J; bases not matched to a gene: 14. Germline V lookup: CDR1 SGHRS, CDR2 YFSETQ. The CDR3 has 18 residues. The CDR3 spells CASSLIYSFGTSAETQYF. The DNA for the CDR3 is TGCGCCAGCAGCTTGATTTATTCTTTTGGGACTAGCGCGGAGACCCAGTACTTC. The full variable domain, rest sourced from reference TRBV5-1 and TRBJ2-5, is KAGVTQTPRYLIKTRGQQVTLSCSPISGHRSVSWYQQTPGQGLQFLFEYFSETQRNKGNFPGRFSGRQFSNSRSEMNVSTLELGDSALYLCASSLIYSFGTSAETQYFGPGTRLLVL.

The rearrangement joins TRBV4-2 to TRBJ1-2, with TRBD1 identical over 9 bases. J lost 1 base, V lost 5 bases, and 11 bases had no gene match. The CDR3 runs 17 residues. The V gene's germline CDR1 is LGHNA and CDR2 YNFKEQ. CDR3 residues: CASSSTFGTGFNYGYTF. The CDR3 bases are TGTGCCAGCAGCTCTACCTTTGGGACAGGGTTTAACTATGGCTACACCTTC.

The chain employs TRBV27 and TRBJ2-7, with 8 bases lining up with TRBD1. Per germline, CDR1 MNHEY and CDR2 SMNVEV (reference sequence). V was clipped by 5 bases and J by 4 bases; unmatched bases: 10. The CDR3 is 15 residues long. CDR3 DNA: TGTGCCAGCAGTATAGCTCCAGGGGGCGGGTACGAGCAGTACTTC. As protein: CASSIAPGGGYEQYF.

The CDR3 region has the DNA TGTGCCAGCAGCCTACGGACTAGCCCCTACGAGCAGTACTTC. Translated, it gives CASSLRTSPYEQYF. This sequence joins TRBV5-5 and TRBJ2-7; 8 bases match TRBD2. CDR3 length: 14 amino acids. V trimming: 4 bases; J trimming: 2 bases; junction bases outside the gene matches: 5. Germline-derived CDR1 and CDR2 are SGHKS and YYEKEE (reference sequence).

The chain employs TRBV5-1 and TRBJ1-5; D is possibly TRBD1 (5 bases). This CDR3 spans 17 amino acids. Trimming removed 4 bases at V and 2 bases at J, with 19 bases between. Looked up from germline, CDR1 is SGHRS and CDR2 is YFSETQ. The CDR3 region is CASSPGGGGAGNQPQHF. CDR3 coding DNA: TGCGCCAGCAGCCCGGGGGGTGGTGGGGCTGGCAATCAGCCCCAGCATTTT.

The J gene is TRBJ1-4, the V gene TRBV5-1; D is possibly TRBD1 (5 bases). CDR1 and CDR2 (germline): SGHRS, YFSETQ. The CDR3 has 15 amino acids. Trimming removed 5 bases from V and 0 bases from J, with 11 bases in between. CDR3 in amino acids: CASSRGSATNEKLFF. In nucleotides, the CDR3 is TGCGCCAGCAGTCGGGGGTCAGCAACTAATGAAAAACTGTTTTTT.

V is TRBV9 and J is TRBJ2-1, with TRBD2 matching 7 bases. This CDR3 has 15 residues. Germline V gene sequence: CDR1 SGDLS, CDR2 YYNGEE. V gave up 2 bases and J gave up 3 bases; unmatched junction bases: 5. CDR3 nucleotide sequence: TGTGCCAGCAGCGTGCGGGCGGGAGACTACAATGAGCAGTTCTTC. This encodes CASSVRAGDYNEQFF.

The chain links TRBV30 to TRBJ2-5; maybe TRBD2 (5 bases). Trimming removed 7 bases from V and 2 bases from J, with 14 bases in between. The V gene's germline CDR1 is GTSNPN and CDR2 SVGIG (reference sequence). This CDR3 contains 13 residues. The CDR3 nucleotides read TGTGCCTCTAATTCGTGGAGGCAAGAGACCCAGTACTTC. This translates into CASNSWRQETQYF.

Turning to this clone: A read error may account for a junction end that differs from germline. The genes are TRBV7-9 and TRBJ2-3; 9 bases line up with TRBD2. In germline, CDR1 is SEHNR, CDR2 FQNEAQ (reference sequence). The CDR3 is 17 residues long. The CDR3 DNA sequence: TGTGCCAGCAGCTTATTATTCGCGGGAGGGAGCACATATACGCAGTATTTT. Protein product: CASSLLFAGGSTYTQYF.

The genes are TRBV4-1 and TRBJ1-5; TRBD1 matches at 7 bases. With 3 bases clipped from V and 4 bases from J, the junction kept 6 bases outside the gene matches. This CDR3 has 15 amino acids. The V gene's germline CDR1 is MGHRA and CDR2 YSYEKL. In nucleotides, the CDR3 is TGCGCCAGCAGCCATTCTGGACAGGTAAATCAGCCCCAGCATTTT. This sequence encodes CASSHSGQVNQPQHF.

This rearrangement joins TRBV5-1 to TRBJ2-7, with TRBD1 identical over 11 bases. The CDR3 loop spans 14 amino acids. The J segment lost 4 bases and the V segment lost 2 bases, leaving 2 bases of the junction unmatched. Germline CDR1 and CDR2: SGHRS and YFSETQ. In DNA form, the CDR3 reads TGCGCCAGCAGCTTCCGGGACAGGGGGTACGAGCAGTACTTC. Its protein product is CASSFRDRGYEQYF. The full variable domain, with the rest looked up from reference TRBV5-1 and TRBJ2-7, is KAGVTQTPRYLIKTRGQQVTLSCSPISGHRSVSWYQQTPGQGLQFLFEYFSETQRNKGNFPGRFSGRQFSNSRSEMNVSTLELGDSALYLCASSFRDRGYEQYFGPGTRLTVT.

For the CDR3, the DNA is TGTGCCGTCAGGGGGCCAAATGAAAAACTGTTTTTT. Translating it yields CAVRGPNEKLFF. The rearrangement links TRBV19 to TRBJ1-4; TRBD1 matches at 8 bases. The trim removed 11 bases at V and 5 bases at J, leaving 4 bases unmatched. The CDR3 is 12 amino acids. In germline, CDR1 is LNHDA, CDR2 SQIVND (reference sequence).

This clone was seen once. The genes are TRBV29-1 and TRBJ2-4; no firm D call. The CDR3 has 15 residues. Trimming took off 4 bases at V and 0 bases at J, with 13 bases between the two ends. Germline values: CDR1 SQVTM, CDR2 ANQGSEA. CDR3 coding DNA: TGCAGCGTTGCCGGGTCCTCCTTAGCCAAAAACATTCAGTACTTC. It codes for CSVAGSSLAKNIQYF.

The rearrangement links TRBV27 to TRBJ2-7; 7 positions agree with TRBD2. Germline V gives CDR1 MNHEY, CDR2 SMNVEV (reference sequence). The CDR3 has 13 amino acids. After removal of 1 base from V and 6 bases from J, the junction contained 3 bases not matched to a gene. CDR3 loop: CASSLLGGGEQYF. In nucleotides, the CDR3 is TGTGCCAGCAGTTTATTGGGCGGGGGCGAGCAGTACTTC.

This clone was detected only once. The junction does not match germline at one end; this may be a read error. The chain recombines TRBV29-1 with TRBJ2-7; D is undetermined. CDR3 length: 12 residues. Germline CDR1 is SQVTM and CDR2 is ANQGSEA. The CDR3 loop reads CSVEGRSYEQYF. The CDR3 region has the DNA TGCAGCGTAGAAGGCAGAAGCTACGAGCAGTACTTC.

This clone was counted between two and nine times. The chain is built from TRBV28 and TRBJ2-2; 10 bases are a match to TRBD1. Germline V gene data show CDR1 as MDHEN and CDR2 as SYDVKM. This CDR3 region has 15 residues. Unmatched junction bases numbered 8, after V lost 9 bases and J lost 4 bases. The CDR3 loop is CASQRGQGSTGELFF. The CDR3 DNA sequence: TGTGCCAGTCAGCGGGGACAGGGGTCCACCGGGGAGCTGTTTTTT. The full variable domain, rest sourced from reference TRBV28 and TRBJ2-2, is DVKVTQSSRYLVKRTGEKVFLECVQDMDHENMFWYRQDPGLGLRLIYFSYDVKMKEKGDIPEGYSVSREKKERFSLILESASTNQTSMYLCASQRGQGSTGELFFGEGSRLTVL.